This T cell receptor beta chain came from a study of cytomegalovirus exposure and HLA in healthy donors. The overall study: From HLA-typed donors, an early data release held roughly 89 million unique TCRs. Notes on the study in general: Association with HLA alleles at 0.05 false discovery rate was found for 15,000 to 20,000 TCR beta sequences in a later analysis. There were a few CMV-associated chains whose specificity for CMV antigens was confirmed in vitro.

A remark on this clone: The antigen is unknown.

Germline assignment: CDR1 SGHTA and CDR2 FQGNSA. The length of the CDR3 is 16 residues. After removal of 5 bases from V and 6 bases from J, the junction contained 9 bases not matched to a gene. Nominally healthy donors provided the samples, though records likely missed some immune exposures. Both 60 Vbeta primers and 13 Jbeta primers went into the PCR. TCRdb's copy holds only in-frame clones and misses some; the assay was immunoSEQ multiplex PCR. The sample consists of 85,000 to 100,000 clones, 69% of them appearing once. Sequencing was done on a sample of PBMCs. The chain joins TRBV7-2 to TRBJ2-1, with 11 bases aligning to TRBD2. The source is a man between 50 and 59 years old in good health and CMV-seronegative. The CDR3 region is CASSTSSGGAPNEQFF. The DNA of the CDR3 is TGTGCCAGCAGCACCAGTAGCGGGGGGGCTCCCAATGAGCAGTTCTTC.